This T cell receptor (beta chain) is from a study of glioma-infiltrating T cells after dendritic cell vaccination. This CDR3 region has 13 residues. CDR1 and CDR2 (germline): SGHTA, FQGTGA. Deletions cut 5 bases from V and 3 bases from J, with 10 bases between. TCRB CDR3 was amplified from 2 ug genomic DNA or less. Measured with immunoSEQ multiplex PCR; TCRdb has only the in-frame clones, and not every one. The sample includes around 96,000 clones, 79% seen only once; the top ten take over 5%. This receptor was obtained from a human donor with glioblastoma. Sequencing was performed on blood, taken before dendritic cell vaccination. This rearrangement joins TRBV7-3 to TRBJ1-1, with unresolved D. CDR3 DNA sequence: TGTGCCAGCAGCCCTGGCATGGACACTGAAGCTTTCTTT. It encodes CASSPGMDTEAFF.